One and the same sample provided the 2 T cell receptor beta chains below, sequenced in a study of tumor-infiltrating lymphocytes in localized non-small cell lung cancer. Here immunoSEQ multiplex PCR was the method, and the copy in TCRdb shows in-frame clones only, minus some. This sample has about 12,000 clones, with over 80% found just once. The source material was lung tumor tissue. The receptors derive from a human donor with non-small cell lung cancer.

The V gene is TRBV19, the J gene TRBJ2-7; maybe TRBD2 (5 bases). V dropped 3 bases and J dropped 2 bases, with 8 bases sitting between them. The CDR3 extends over 13 amino acids. From germline, CDR1 is LNHDA and CDR2 SQIVND (reference sequence). CDR3 coding DNA: TGTGCCAGTAGTATTGAGGGTCCCTACGAGCAGTACTTC. It is translated as CASSIEGPYEQYF.

The chain joins TRBV2 to TRBJ2-2; D gene unclear. The CDR3 loop spans 12 amino acids. The V end lost 4 bases, the J end lost 3 bases, and 3 bases lay between the germline ends. Germline V lookup: CDR1 SNHLY, CDR2 FYNNEI. CDR3: CASSGYTGELFF. The CDR3 nucleotides read TGTGCCAGCAGTGGGTACACCGGGGAGCTGTTTTTT. Full variable domain (missing parts from reference TRBV2 and TRBJ2-2): EPEVTQTPSHQVTQMGQEVILRCVPISNHLYFYWYRQILGQKVEFLVSFYNNEISEKSEIFDDQFSVERPDGSNFTLKIRSTKLEDSAMYFCASSGYTGELFFGEGSRLTVL.